This T cell receptor (beta chain) was found in a study of blood T cell repertoires in COVID-19. The authors' processing: Amplification of reference gene primers was used by the study to estimate nucleated cell counts. The method was immunoSEQ multiplex PCR; TCRdb's version includes in-frame clones alone and lacks a portion of them. The V and J calls and clone size are taken from that table; D and trimming were inferred from the DNA. This sample yields approximately 170,000 clones, of which approximately 84% are seen a single time; around 12% belongs to the top ten. Looked up from germline, CDR1 is SGHTA and CDR2 is FQGTGA. Trimming left V 4 bases short and J 8 bases short, with 8 bases between. This CDR3 comprises 12 residues. This clone was picked up a small number of times.

The chain is built from TRBV7-3 and TRBJ2-2; no clear D gene. Sequencing was carried out using PBMCs or T cells enriched from blood (not recorded which). The receptor's source is a man aged 50 to 60 who had recovered from COVID-19. CDR3 sequence (DNA): TGTGCCAGCAGCTCAGGCCTGGGGGAGCTGTTTTTT. Encoded protein: CASSSGLGELFF.